This T cell receptor (beta chain) was identified during a study of blood T cell repertoires in COVID-19. Study-level background: Sources were T cells, B-cell-depleted T cells, or PBMCs; the material itself was cDNA or gDNA.

Per the germline V gene, CDR1 is MNHEY and CDR2 is SVGAGI. The CDR3 runs to 15 residues. Trimming at V came to 7 bases and at J to 8 bases, leaving 11 bases not matched to a gene. Libraries were prepared by immunoSEQ multiplex PCR; TCRdb keeps only in-frame clonotypes and omits some of them. The sample contains 95,000 to 150,000 clones, about 85% of which appear only once. The rearrangement links TRBV6-5 to TRBJ1-6; 7 bases match TRBD1. This sequence was found in a man older than 75 with acute or convalescent COVID-19. Sequenced material: peripheral blood. The CDR3 coding sequence is TGTGCCAGCACCAAGACAGGGCTCAACGATTCACCCCTCCACTTT. Its protein is CASTKTGLNDSPLHF.